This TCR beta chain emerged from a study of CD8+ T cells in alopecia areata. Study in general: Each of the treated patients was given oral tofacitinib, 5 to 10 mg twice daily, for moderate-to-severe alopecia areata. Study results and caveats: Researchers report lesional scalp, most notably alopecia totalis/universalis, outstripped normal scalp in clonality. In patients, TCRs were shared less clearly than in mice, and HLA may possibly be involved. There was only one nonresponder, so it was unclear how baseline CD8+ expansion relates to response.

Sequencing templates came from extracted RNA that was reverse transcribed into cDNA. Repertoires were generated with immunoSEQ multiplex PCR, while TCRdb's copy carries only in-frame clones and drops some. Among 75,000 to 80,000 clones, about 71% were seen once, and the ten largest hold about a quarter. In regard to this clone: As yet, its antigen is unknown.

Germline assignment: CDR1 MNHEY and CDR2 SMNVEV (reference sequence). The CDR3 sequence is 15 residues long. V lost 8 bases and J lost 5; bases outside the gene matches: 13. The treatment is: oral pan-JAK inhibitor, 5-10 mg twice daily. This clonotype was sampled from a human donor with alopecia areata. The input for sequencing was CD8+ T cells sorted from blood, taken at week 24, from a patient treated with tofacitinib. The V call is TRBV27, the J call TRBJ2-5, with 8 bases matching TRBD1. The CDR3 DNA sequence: TGTGCCAGCGGCCGTGGGACAGGAGCCTGGGAGACCCAGTACTTC. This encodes CASGRGTGAWETQYF.